This is a list of T cell receptor beta chains from one sample in a study of cytomegalovirus exposure and HLA in healthy donors. Method: immunoSEQ multiplex PCR; TCRdb's copy keeps in-frame clones and lacks some. This sample's clone table lists 49,000 or so clones. The sample consisted of PBMCs. Source of these receptors: a man in his forties or fifties in good health and CMV-seropositive. The CDR3 runs from the conserved cysteine through the conserved F or W. A D gene is named only where the DNA matches it firmly.

TRBD2 | TRBJ2-1 | TRBV14 | TGTGCCAGCAGCCGAATACTAGCGGGAGGGCCGAATGAGCAGTTCTTC | CASSRILAGGPNEQFF
TRBD1 | TRBJ1-2 | TRBV7-9 | TGTGCCAGCAGCCTTAGGGCCGGGACAGAGAAAGGCTACACCTTC | CASSLRAGTEKGYTF
NA | TRBJ2-1 | TRBV19 | TGTGCCAGCGGCGTAGGGGTCAATGAGCAGTTCTTC | CASGVGVNEQFF
NA | TRBJ2-1 | TRBV4-2 | TGTGCCAGCAGCCACCAAGGAAGGGGGGGGGATGAGCAGTTCTTC | CASSHQGRGGDEQFF
TRBD2 | TRBJ2-7 | TRBV18 | TGTGCCAGCTCACCATACACGGGACTAGCGGGATACGAGCAGTACTTC | CASSPYTGLAGYEQYF
NA | TRBJ2-1 | TRBV6-5 | TGTGCCAGCAGTTCCAAAGAGGCCCGGTTCTCCGATGAGCAGTTCTTC | CASSSKEARFSDEQFF
TRBD1 | TRBJ1-1 | TRBV11-2 | TGTGCCAGCAGCTTAGCGCAGGGGGGAGGAATGAACACTGAAGCTTTCTTT | CASSLAQGGGMNTEAFF
NA | TRBJ2-7 | TRBV9 | TGTGCCAGCAGCGTAGGATCTGGAAAAAGACTCTACGAGCAGTACTTC | CASSVGSGKRLYEQYF
TRBD1 | TRBJ1-5 | TRBV30 | TGTGCGGCCGGGACAGGAGATTATAGCAATCAGCCCCAGCATTTT | CAAGTGDYSNQPQHF
NA | TRBJ1-1 | TRBV9 | TGTGCCAGCAGCGTAGATCCGGACATGAACACTGAAGCTTTCTTT | CASSVDPDMNTEAFF
NA | TRBJ2-7 | TRBV18 | TGTGCCAGCTCACCTTTTGCGGACAGGCGGGGCGAGCAGTACTTC | CASSPFADRRGEQYF
TRBD1 | TRBJ2-7 | TRBV6-1 | TGTGCCAGCAGTGAAGCGGGGACAGGGGGGTACGAGCAGTACTTC | CASSEAGTGGYEQYF
NA | TRBJ1-1 | TRBV4-2 | TGTGCCAGCAGCCAGAGTCTGAACACTGAAGCTTTCTTT | CASSQSLNTEAFF
NA | TRBJ1-4 | TRBV5-6 | TGTGCCAGCAGCCCTTTCAGGGGAAGGCTGTTTTTT | CASSPFRGRLFF
TRBD2 | TRBJ2-3 | TRBV6-5 | TGTGCCAGCAGTTACGATAGGCGGGGGGGTAAAGATACGCAGTATTTT | CASSYDRRGGKDTQYF
NA | TRBJ1-2 | TRBV28 | TGTGCCAGCAGTCACAACCCGACAGAGGCGGGCTACACCTTC | CASSHNPTEAGYTF
NA | TRBJ2-7 | TRBV6-1 | TGTGCCAGCAGTGTCACAGGGCCTCACGAGCAGTACTTC | CASSVTGPHEQYF
NA | TRBJ2-7 | TRBV20-1 | TGCAGTGCTATGGTAGGGGGGGAGTACTTC | CSAMVGGEYF
TRBD2 | TRBJ2-3 | TRBV6-6 | TGTGCCAGCTGGACTAGCGGGAGCAGAGATACGCAGTATTTT | CASWTSGSRDTQYF
NA | TRBJ2-7 | TRBV6-5 | TGTGCCAGCAGTTACCCCCGCTCCTACGAGCAGTACTTC | CASSYPRSYEQYF